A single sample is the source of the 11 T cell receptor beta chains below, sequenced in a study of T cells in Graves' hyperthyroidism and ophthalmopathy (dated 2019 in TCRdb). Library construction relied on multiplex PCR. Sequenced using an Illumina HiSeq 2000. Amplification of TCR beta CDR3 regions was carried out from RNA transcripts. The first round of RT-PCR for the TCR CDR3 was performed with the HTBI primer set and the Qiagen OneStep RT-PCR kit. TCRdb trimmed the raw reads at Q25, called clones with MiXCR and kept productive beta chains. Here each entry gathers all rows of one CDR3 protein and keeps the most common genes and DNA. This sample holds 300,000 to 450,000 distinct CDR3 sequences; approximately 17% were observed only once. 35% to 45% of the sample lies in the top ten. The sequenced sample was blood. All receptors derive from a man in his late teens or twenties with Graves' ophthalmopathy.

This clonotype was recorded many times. CDR3 loop: CSARDGGGGDYNEQFF. DNA for the CDR3: TGCAGTGCTAGAGATGGAGGCGGGGGGGACTACAATGAGCAGTTCTTC. The rearrangement links TRBV20-1 to TRBJ2-1; TRBD2 aligns across 9 bases. The V segment lost 0 bases and the J segment 3 bases; nucleotides outside the gene matches: 6. This CDR3 spans 16 amino acids. Germline loops: CDR1 DFQATT, CDR2 SNEGSKA (reference sequence).

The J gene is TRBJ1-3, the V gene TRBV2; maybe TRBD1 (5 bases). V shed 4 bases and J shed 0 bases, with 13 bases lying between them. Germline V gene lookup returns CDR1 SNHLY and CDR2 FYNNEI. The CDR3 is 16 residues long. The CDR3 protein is CASSAEGRISGNTIYF. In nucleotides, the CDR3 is TGTGCCAGCAGTGCGGAGGGACGGATCTCTGGAAACACCATATATTTT.

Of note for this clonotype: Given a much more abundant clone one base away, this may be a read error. The CDR3 DNA sequence: TGTGCCGGCAGCGCCGGGACTCTAAAAAACATTCAGTACTTC. Protein product: CAGSAGTLKNIQYF. This chain links TRBV7-9 with TRBJ2-4; D may be TRBD2 (6 bases). Germline CDR1 reads SEHNR; CDR2 reads FQNEAQ (reference sequence). The CDR3 length is 14 residues.

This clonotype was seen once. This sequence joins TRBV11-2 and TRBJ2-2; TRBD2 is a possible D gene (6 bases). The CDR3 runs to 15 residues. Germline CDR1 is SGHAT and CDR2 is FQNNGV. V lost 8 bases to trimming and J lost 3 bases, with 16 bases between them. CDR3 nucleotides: TGTGCCAGCCGCACGGCGGGGCGGGACACCGGGGAGCTGTTTTTT. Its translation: CASRTAGRDTGELFF.

CDR3 nucleotide sequence: TGTGCCAGCAGCGTAGGGCGGGATTACAATGAGCAGTTCTTC. It yields the protein CASSVGRDYNEQFF. This rearrangement joins TRBV9 to TRBJ2-1; D is perhaps TRBD2 (6 bases). The CDR3 runs to 14 residues. V was clipped by 0 bases and J by 4 bases, with 8 bases between them. Germline V CDR1 and CDR2: SGDLS, YYNGEE.

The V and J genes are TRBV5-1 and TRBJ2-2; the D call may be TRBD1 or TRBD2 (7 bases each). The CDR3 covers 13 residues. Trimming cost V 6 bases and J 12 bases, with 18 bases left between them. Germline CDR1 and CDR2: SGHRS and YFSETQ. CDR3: CASTSRQGGKLFF. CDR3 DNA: TGCGCCAGCACCTCACGACAGGGAGGGAAGCTGTTTTTT.

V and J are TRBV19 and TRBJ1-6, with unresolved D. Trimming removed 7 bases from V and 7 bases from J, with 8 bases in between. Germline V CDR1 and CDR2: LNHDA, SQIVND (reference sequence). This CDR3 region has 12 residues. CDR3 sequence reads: CASTSDNSPLHF. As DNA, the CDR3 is TGTGCCAGTACCTCGGACAATTCACCCCTCCACTTT.

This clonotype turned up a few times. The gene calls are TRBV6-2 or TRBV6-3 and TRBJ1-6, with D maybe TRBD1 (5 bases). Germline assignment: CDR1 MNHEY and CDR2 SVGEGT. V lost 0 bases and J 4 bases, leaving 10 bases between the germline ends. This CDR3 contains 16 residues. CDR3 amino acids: CASSYSRGSYNSPLHF. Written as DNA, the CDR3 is TGTGCCAGCAGTTACTCACGGGGGTCTTATAATTCACCCCTCCACTTT.

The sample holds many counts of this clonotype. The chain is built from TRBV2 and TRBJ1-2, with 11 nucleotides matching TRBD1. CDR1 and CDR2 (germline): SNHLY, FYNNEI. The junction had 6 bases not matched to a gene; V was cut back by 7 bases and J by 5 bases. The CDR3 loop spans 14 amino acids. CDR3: CASKRTGGEYGYTF. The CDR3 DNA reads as TGTGCCAGCAAAAGGACAGGGGGCGAATATGGCTACACCTTC.

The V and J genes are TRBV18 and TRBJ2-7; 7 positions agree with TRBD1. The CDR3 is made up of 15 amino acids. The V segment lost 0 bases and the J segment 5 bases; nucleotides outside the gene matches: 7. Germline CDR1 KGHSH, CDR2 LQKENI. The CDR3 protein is CASSPPGQVKHEQYF. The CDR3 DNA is TGTGCCAGCTCACCACCCGGACAGGTTAAGCACGAGCAGTACTTC.

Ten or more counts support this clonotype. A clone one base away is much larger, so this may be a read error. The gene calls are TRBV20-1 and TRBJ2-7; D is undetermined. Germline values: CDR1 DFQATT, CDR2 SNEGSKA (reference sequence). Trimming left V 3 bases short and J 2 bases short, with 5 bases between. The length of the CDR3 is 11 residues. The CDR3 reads CSARATYEQYF. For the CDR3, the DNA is TGCAGTGCTAGGGCCACCTACGAGCAGTACTTC.